This TCR beta chain comes out of a study of cytomegalovirus exposure and HLA in healthy donors. This CDR3 comprises 15 residues. With 1 base clipped from V and 3 bases from J, the junction kept 6 bases outside the gene matches. Germline loops: CDR1 LNHDA, CDR2 SQIVND (reference sequence). With 60 Vbeta and 13 Jbeta primers, the PCR was carried out. Clones were sequenced by immunoSEQ multiplex PCR, and TCRdb holds only the in-frame ones, with some missing. This table has 130,000 to 150,000 clones, 80% appearing once. Sequenced: PBMCs. The TCR sequence derives from a middle-aged man in good health and CMV-seronegative. V usage is TRBV19 and J usage is TRBJ2-7, with TRBD1 identical over 7 bases. The CDR3 DNA reads as TGTGCCAGTAGTATAGTGTCGACAGGGTTCTACGAGCAGTACTTC. It specifies CASSIVSTGFYEQYF.